Listed here are 27 T cell receptor beta chains from one sample, sequenced in a study of shared clonotypes between healthy human individuals. Profiling relied on immunoSEQ multiplex PCR, and the TCRdb table lists in-frame clones only, not all of them. The sample carries hundreds of thousands of clones, roughly 72% recorded once. What was sequenced was memory CD4+ T cells sorted from blood. The subset: CD45RA-negative fraction. The receptors come from a woman aged 25 to 45 in good health.

The rearrangement links TRBV11-2 to TRBJ2-5; tentatively, D is TRBD1 or TRBD2 (6 bases each). V was cut by 5 bases and J by 5 bases, with 18 bases left in between. The CDR3 is 15 residues long. CDR1 is SGHAT, CDR2 FQNNGV, per germline. This CDR3 is CASSPEGRGGETQYF. As DNA, the CDR3 is TGTGCCAGCAGCCCCGAGGGCCGAGGGGGGGAGACCCAGTACTTC.

The chain combines TRBV6-1 with TRBJ1-5; 8 bases are a match to TRBD1. The germline gives CDR1 MNHNS, CDR2 SASEGT. V trimming: 3 bases; J trimming: 7 bases; junction bases outside the gene matches: 8. The CDR3 length is 15 residues. In DNA, the CDR3 is TGTGCCAGCAGTGACCAACAGGGGGTTGGACAGCCCCAGCATTTT. Amino acid sequence: CASSDQQGVGQPQHF.

The CDR3 region is CAWSVLHRELFF. DNA of the CDR3: TGTGCCTGGAGTGTATTACACAGGGAGCTGTTTTTT. The chain carries TRBV30 and TRBJ2-2; D unclear. Germline CDR1 GTSNPN, CDR2 SVGIG (reference sequence). Trimming shortened V by 0 bases and J by 9 bases, and 8 bases separated the two germline ends. CDR3 length: 12 amino acids.

This sequence joins TRBV7-2 and TRBJ1-6; D is uncertain. This CDR3 spans 11 amino acids. CDR1 and CDR2 (germline): SGHTA, FQGNSA. V shed 1 base and J shed 8 bases, with 0 bases lying between them. The CDR3 reads CASSLDSPLHF. The CDR3 region has the DNA TGTGCCAGCAGCTTAGATTCACCCCTCCACTTT.

Note on this clone: This CDR3 is also generated by other DNA sequences in the sample. V is TRBV5-1 and J is TRBJ2-2; 8 bases agree with TRBD1. Germline V gene sequence: CDR1 SGHRS, CDR2 YFSETQ. CDR3 size: 15 residues. The J segment lost 5 bases and the V segment lost 3 bases, leaving 6 bases of the junction unmatched. The CDR3 is CASSSRTGNTGELFF. The CDR3 DNA sequence: TGCGCCAGCAGCTCTCGGACAGGGAATACCGGGGAGCTGTTTTTT.

The chain combines TRBV5-1 with TRBJ2-5; 10 bases fit TRBD1. V shed 3 bases and J 5 bases; nucleotides not matched to a gene: 4. From germline, CDR1 is SGHRS and CDR2 YFSETQ. This CDR3 region has 14 residues. CDR3 loop: CASSWGQGTETQYF. For the CDR3, the DNA is TGCGCCAGCAGCTGGGGACAGGGGACGGAGACCCAGTACTTC.

J is TRBJ2-7 and V is TRBV4-1; TRBD1 agrees at 9 bases. J was trimmed by 4 bases and V by 0 bases; bases with no gene match: 7. The CDR3 is 16 amino acids. The germline V gene has CDR1 MGHRA and CDR2 YSYEKL. CDR3 amino acids: CASSQDRTGGIYEQYF. The DNA of the CDR3 is TGCGCCAGCAGCCAAGATAGAACAGGGGGCATATACGAGCAGTACTTC.

This chain links TRBV5-8 with TRBJ1-3; D might be TRBD1 (5 bases). Trimming cost V 4 bases and J 0 bases, with 17 bases left between them. Germline CDR1 is SGHTS and CDR2 is YDEGEE. This CDR3 is built from 17 residues. The CDR3: CASSLITGHHSGNTIYF. CDR3 nucleotide sequence: TGTGCCAGCAGCCTCATAACAGGACACCACTCTGGAAACACCATATATTTT.

The CDR3 loop reads CAISGSRTEAFF. CDR3 in DNA: TGTGCCATCAGTGGCAGTCGGACCGAAGCTTTCTTT. J is TRBJ1-1 and V is TRBV10-3; no clear D gene. V was trimmed by 4 bases and J by 8 bases, leaving 11 bases between them. Germline lookup yields CDR1 ENHRY and CDR2 SYGVKD. There are 12 residues in the CDR3.

Written as DNA, the CDR3 is TGTGCCAGCAAGCTAGCAAAACTCACAGATACGCAGTATTTT. This gives the protein CASKLAKLTDTQYF. The chain carries TRBV5-4 and TRBJ2-3, with D possibly being TRBD2 (5 bases). CDR1 is SGHNT, CDR2 YYREEE, per germline (reference sequence). Trimming took 6 bases from V and 2 from J, leaving 13 bases between them. The CDR3 is 14 residues long. Looking up the rest from reference TRBV5-4 and TRBJ2-3 gives the full variable domain: ETGVTQSPTHLIKTRGQQVTLRCSSQSGHNTVSWYQQALGQGPQFIFQYYREEENGRGNFPPRFSGLQFPNYSSELNVNALELDDSALYLCASKLAKLTDTQYFGPGTRLTVL.

Of note for this clone: The sample holds other DNA sequences that translate to the same CDR3. For the CDR3, the DNA is TGTGCCAGCAGTTTTTACAGAGACACCGGGGAGCTGTTTTTT. Amino acids: CASSFYRDTGELFF. V is TRBV27 and J is TRBJ2-2, with unresolved D. V gave up 3 bases and J gave up 3 bases, with 8 bases separating them. Germline V gene lookup returns CDR1 MNHEY and CDR2 SMNVEV (reference sequence). The CDR3 has 14 amino acids.

This clone was found many times. The CDR3 DNA sequence: TGCAGCGTTGAACGACGGACGGGGAACACCGGGGAGCTGTTTTTT. It codes for CSVERRTGNTGELFF. This sequence joins TRBV29-1 and TRBJ2-2; no clear D gene. This CDR3 contains 15 residues. The ends were cut back, 2 bases at V and 1 base at J, with 11 bases in the middle. In germline, CDR1 is SQVTM, CDR2 ANQGSEA.

The CDR3 sequence is CASSLMSGSPNYGYTF. The CDR3 region has the DNA TGTGCCAGCAGCTTAATGTCAGGGTCCCCTAACTATGGCTACACCTTC. The chain combines TRBV7-9 with TRBJ1-2; D possibly corresponds to TRBD1 (5 bases). This CDR3 contains 16 residues. Germline assignment: CDR1 SEHNR and CDR2 FQNEAQ (reference sequence). V lost 2 bases and J 0 bases, leaving 13 bases between the germline ends.

This clone was detected only once. The chain combines TRBV27 with TRBJ2-3; 11 nucleotides agree with TRBD2. J was trimmed by 2 bases and V by 6 bases; bases with no gene match: 13. Germline-derived CDR1 and CDR2 are MNHEY and SMNVEV (reference sequence). The CDR3 has 18 residues. CDR3 sequence (DNA): TGTGCCAGCAGACCGCTTCCGGGACTAGCGGAAATCACAGATACGCAGTATTTT. Amino acids: CASRPLPGLAEITDTQYF.

In its sample, this clone was seen once. The rearrangement uses TRBV6-1 and TRBJ2-6, with a possible D match to TRBD1 (6 bases). In germline, CDR1 is MNHNS, CDR2 SASEGT. This CDR3 region has 18 residues. Between the trimmed V and J ends, which lost 0 bases and 4 bases, there was a span of 16 bases. CDR3 sequence: CASSEARNRVPGANVLTF. The DNA of the CDR3 is TGTGCCAGCAGTGAAGCCAGGAACAGGGTGCCCGGGGCCAACGTCCTGACTTTC.

This clone was seen only a few times. The J gene is TRBJ2-1, the V gene TRBV5-1; 14 bases line up with TRBD2. The V and J ends lost 3 bases and 5 bases, in that order; junction bases with no gene match: 4. Germline assignment: CDR1 SGHRS and CDR2 YFSETQ. This CDR3 contains 16 residues. The CDR3 is CASSYRGLAGDNEQFF. The CDR3 DNA reads as TGCGCCAGCAGCTATAGGGGACTAGCGGGGGACAATGAGCAGTTCTTC.

The chain uses TRBV28 and TRBJ2-2; D unclear. CDR3 length: 15 residues. Trimming removed 6 bases at V and 0 bases at J, with 11 bases between. The germline gives CDR1 MDHEN, CDR2 SYDVKM. In DNA form, the CDR3 reads TGTGCCAGCAGCCCCGCTCCCCCGAACACCGGGGAGCTGTTTTTT. Translated: CASSPAPPNTGELFF. The entire variable domain, with the rest obtained from reference TRBV28 and TRBJ2-2, is as follows: DVKVTQSSRYLVKRTGEKVFLECVQDMDHENMFWYRQDPGLGLRLIYFSYDVKMKEKGDIPEGYSVSREKKERFSLILESASTNQTSMYLCASSPAPPNTGELFFGEGSRLTVL.

This sequence joins TRBV5-1 and TRBJ1-3; D not certain. V was trimmed by 7 bases and J by 4 bases, leaving 12 bases between them. CDR1 is SGHRS and CDR2 is YFSETQ in the germline V gene. The CDR3 is made up of 13 amino acids. CDR3 amino acids: CASRSLVGNTIYF. In nucleotides, the CDR3 is TGCGCCAGCCGCTCACTTGTGGGAAACACCATATATTTT.

This clone was seen a few times. The rearrangement joins TRBV2 to TRBJ2-1; unclear D gene. This CDR3 spans 13 amino acids. Germline assignment: CDR1 SNHLY and CDR2 FYNNEI. Trimming pared 9 bases from V and 0 bases from J, leaving 9 bases between. The CDR3 is CASESSSYNEQFF. In DNA form, the CDR3 reads TGTGCCAGTGAGTCTAGCTCCTACAATGAGCAGTTCTTC.

The chain joins TRBV2 to TRBJ1-2; no clear D gene. Germline values: CDR1 SNHLY, CDR2 FYNNEI. The ends were cut back, 4 bases at V and 7 bases at J, with 10 bases in the middle. This CDR3 comprises 12 residues. The CDR3 reads CASSVGGAGYTF. In DNA, the CDR3 is TGTGCCAGCAGTGTTGGTGGAGCTGGCTACACCTTC.

The CDR3 loop reads CASSQDVGGQSYEQYF. CDR3 coding DNA: TGCGCCAGCAGCCAAGATGTGGGGGGACAAAGCTACGAGCAGTACTTC. This chain uses TRBV4-1 with TRBJ2-7; D is tentatively TRBD1 or TRBD2 (6 bases each). Deletions cut 0 bases from V and 3 bases from J, with 15 bases between. The CDR3 totals 16 residues. Germline values: CDR1 MGHRA, CDR2 YSYEKL.

The chain carries TRBV2 and TRBJ2-7, with TRBD2 matching 10 bases. The CDR3 runs 13 residues. The J segment lost 7 bases and the V segment lost 11 bases, leaving 11 bases of the junction unmatched. The germline gives CDR1 SNHLY, CDR2 FYNNEI. In nucleotides, the CDR3 is TGTGCCGGGGGAACTAGCGGGACCGGAGAGCAGTACTTC. Amino acid sequence: CAGGTSGTGEQYF.

This chain connects TRBV28 to TRBJ2-7; 13 bases agree with TRBD2. CDR3 size: 15 residues. Trimming at V came to 7 bases and at J to 3 bases, leaving 6 bases not matched to a gene. In germline, CDR1 is MDHEN, CDR2 SYDVKM. For the CDR3, the DNA is TGTGCCAGCAAAGGGACTAGCGGGAATAACTACGAGCAGTACTTC. This translates into CASKGTSGNNYEQYF.

The genes are TRBV7-9 and TRBJ1-4; D possibly corresponds to TRBD1 (5 bases). Germline-derived CDR1 and CDR2 are SEHNR and FQNEAQ (reference sequence). The CDR3 is 16 amino acids. V was pared by 4 bases and J by 4 bases, with 16 bases between. The CDR3 DNA reads as TGTGCCAGCAGCTCCACGGCAGGGCACTATAATGAAAAACTGTTTTTT. It is translated as CASSSTAGHYNEKLFF.

This clone showed up just a few times. The rearrangement links TRBV28 to TRBJ2-7, with D perhaps matching TRBD2 (5 bases). Per germline, CDR1 MDHEN and CDR2 SYDVKM. V lost 6 bases and J lost 0, with 21 bases in between. This CDR3 comprises 17 residues. CDR3 DNA sequence: TGTGCCAGCAGAGCCGGAGAGGGCAGGAAGAGCTCCTACGAGCAGTACTTC. This encodes CASRAGEGRKSSYEQYF.

The chain has TRBV19 and TRBJ2-2; the match to TRBD2 covers 10 bases. The CDR3 is 16 amino acids. Germline CDR1 LNHDA, CDR2 SQIVND (reference sequence). Unmatched junction bases numbered 3, after V lost 1 base and J lost 4 bases. The CDR3 loop is CASSIVPSGGTGELFF. The CDR3 DNA is TGTGCCAGTAGTATAGTGCCTAGCGGGGGCACCGGGGAGCTGTTTTTT.

This clone turned up a few times. The J gene is TRBJ2-2, the V gene TRBV11-2, with 13 bases matching TRBD2. This CDR3 is built from 15 residues. The trim removed 5 bases at V and 4 bases at J, leaving 1 base unmatched. The germline CDR1 and CDR2 sequences are SGHAT and FQNNGV. CDR3 coding DNA: TGTGCCAGCAGCGGGACTAGCGGGACCACCGGGGAGCTGTTTTTT. Protein: CASSGTSGTTGELFF.